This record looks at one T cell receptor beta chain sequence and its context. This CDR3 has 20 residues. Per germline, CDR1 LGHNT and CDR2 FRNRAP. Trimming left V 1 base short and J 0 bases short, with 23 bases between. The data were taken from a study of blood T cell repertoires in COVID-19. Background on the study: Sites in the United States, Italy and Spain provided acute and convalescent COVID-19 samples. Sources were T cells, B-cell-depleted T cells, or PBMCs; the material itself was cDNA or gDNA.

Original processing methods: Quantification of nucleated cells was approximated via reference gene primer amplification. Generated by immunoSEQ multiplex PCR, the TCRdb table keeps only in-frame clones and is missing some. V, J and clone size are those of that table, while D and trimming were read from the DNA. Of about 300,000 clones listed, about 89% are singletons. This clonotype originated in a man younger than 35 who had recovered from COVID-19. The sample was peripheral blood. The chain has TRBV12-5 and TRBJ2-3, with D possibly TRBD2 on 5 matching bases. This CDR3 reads CASGLASRGILQPSTDTQYF. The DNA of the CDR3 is TGTGCTAGTGGTTTGGCGTCCCGAGGGATACTGCAACCTAGCACAGATACGCAGTATTTT.